These 24 T cell receptor beta chains share one sample of origin, sequenced in a study of T cells in Graves' hyperthyroidism and ophthalmopathy. RNA transcripts were the template for amplifying TCR beta CDR3 regions. First-round RT-PCR with HTBI primers amplified the TCR CDR3 region. TCRdb called the multiplex PCR reads again in MiXCR, with one record for every CDR3 protein. Of about 560,000 distinct CDR3 sequences in the sample, approximately 15% are singletons; the top ten hold about 15%. The sample taken for sequencing was blood. These receptors came from a woman aged 40 to 49 with Graves' hyperthyroidism.

There are many counts of this clonotype. The chain joins TRBV7-9 to TRBJ2-1; no clear D. CDR1 SEHNR and CDR2 FQNEAQ come from the germline V gene (reference sequence). The CDR3 is 13 residues long. V was shortened by 5 bases and J by 6 bases, with 11 bases between the two germline ends. CDR3 amino acids: CASSPGSINEQFF. In DNA, the CDR3 is TGTGCCAGCAGCCCCGGTAGCATCAATGAGCAGTTCTTC.

This clonotype was seen at least ten times. V gene TRBV28 combines with J gene TRBJ2-3; no definite D call. CDR3 length: 14 amino acids. Germline V gene lookup returns CDR1 MDHEN and CDR2 SYDVKM. V shed 2 bases and J shed 4 bases, with 10 bases lying between them. CDR3 DNA sequence: TGTGCCAGCAGTTTAGGAGAGGTCCCAGATACGCAGTATTTT. Protein: CASSLGEVPDTQYF.

The genes are TRBV5-1 and TRBJ2-1; the match to TRBD2 covers 10 bases. V was pared by 4 bases and J by 5 bases, with 9 bases of the junction left unmatched. CDR3 length: 16 amino acids. Germline V gives CDR1 SGHRS, CDR2 YFSETQ. The CDR3, as DNA: TGCGCCAGCAGCCCTACCTTAGCGGGAGGAAACAATGAGCAGTTCTTC. Translation: CASSPTLAGGNNEQFF.

There are a few counts of this clonotype. The J gene is TRBJ1-1, the V gene TRBV29-1, with D possibly TRBD1 on 6 matching bases. Trimming left V 6 bases short and J 1 base short, with 12 bases between. Germline CDR1 SQVTM, CDR2 ANQGSEA. This CDR3 is built from 13 residues. The CDR3 DNA sequence: TGCAGCGTATCTGGGGGGCCGAACACTGAAGCTTTCTTT. It translates to CSVSGGPNTEAFF.

The chain uses TRBV27 and TRBJ1-2, with unresolved D. V was clipped by 5 bases and J by 4 bases, with 14 bases between them. Germline-derived CDR1 and CDR2 are MNHEY and SMNVEV (reference sequence). This CDR3 contains 14 residues. The chain's CDR3 is CASSIDPGLYGYTF. The CDR3 DNA reads as TGTGCCAGCAGTATAGACCCAGGACTCTATGGCTACACCTTC.

At least ten counts were recorded for this clonotype. The chain links TRBV28 to TRBJ1-1; the D gene is possibly TRBD1 (5 bases). With 4 bases removed from V and 14 bases from J, the gap between germline ends came to 17 bases. This CDR3 comprises 12 residues. CDR1 is MDHEN, CDR2 SYDVKM, per germline. The CDR3 nucleotides read TGTGCCAGCAGTTCAAAACCCGGGACGTCCTTCTTT. Translation gives CASSSKPGTSFF.

This clonotype was recorded many times. The chain employs TRBV12-3 or TRBV12-4 and TRBJ2-2; maybe TRBD1 (5 bases). The CDR3 length is 13 residues. Deletions cut 6 bases from V and 6 bases from J, with 11 bases between. CDR3 nucleotides: TGTGCCAGCAGACTACAGGATGCCGGGGAGCTGTTTTTT. Protein sequence: CASRLQDAGELFF.

This clonotype was recorded at least ten times. The chain uses TRBV14 and TRBJ2-1, with 13 bases matching TRBD2. J lost 1 base, V lost 3 bases, and 15 bases had no gene match. The germline V gene has CDR1 SGHDN and CDR2 FVKESK. The CDR3 runs 21 residues. Here the CDR3 reads CASSHEKRGLAGVLSYNEQFF. Written as DNA, the CDR3 is TGTGCCAGCAGCCACGAAAAAAGAGGACTAGCGGGAGTACTATCCTACAATGAGCAGTTCTTC.

At least ten counts were recorded for this clonotype. V gene TRBV2 combines with J gene TRBJ1-5; unclear D gene. Trimming removed 6 bases at V and 0 bases at J, with 6 bases between. The CDR3 length is 13 residues. Looked up from germline, CDR1 is SNHLY and CDR2 is FYNNEI. CDR3 residues: CASREYSNQPQHF. The CDR3 nucleotides read TGTGCCAGCAGGGAGTATAGCAATCAGCCCCAGCATTTT.

The chain joins TRBV29-1 to TRBJ1-2; 7 nucleotides line up with TRBD1. The CDR3 contains 15 residues. Trimming took 3 bases from V and 4 from J; bases not matched to a gene: 11. The germline V gene has CDR1 SQVTM and CDR2 ANQGSEA. The CDR3 loop is CSVDHLEGGSYGYTF. CDR3 bases: TGCAGCGTTGACCACCTGGAAGGGGGCAGCTATGGCTACACCTTC. Based on the CDR3 plus reference TRBV29-1 and TRBJ1-2, the full variable domain is SAVISQKPSRDICQRGTSLTIQCQVDSQVTMMFWYRQQPGQSLTLIATANQGSEATYESGFVIDKFPISRPNLTFSTLTVSNMSPEDSSIYLCSVDHLEGGSYGYTFGSGTRLTVV.

This clonotype occurred a few times. In nucleotides, the CDR3 is TGTGCCAGGGGAACAGGGGCCAACAATGAGCAGTTCTTC. Its protein is CARGTGANNEQFF. This chain links TRBV2 with TRBJ2-1; 7 nucleotides line up with TRBD1. The junction had 7 bases not matched to a gene; V was cut back by 9 bases and J by 5 bases. CDR3 length: 13 amino acids. Germline CDR1 and CDR2: SNHLY and FYNNEI.

With regard to this clonotype: A much larger clone lies a single base off, so this may be a read error. No conserved phenylalanine or tryptophan is present at the end of the CDR3, so a read error is the likely explanation. The V gene is TRBV20-1, the J gene TRBJ2-3, with D unclear. V lost 5 bases, J lost 1 base, and 16 bases lay in between. The germline V gene encodes CDR1 DFQATT and CDR2 SNEGSKA (reference sequence). The CDR3 spans 15 residues. The CDR3 sequence: CSAPGPAHRTDTQYL. The CDR3, as DNA: TGCAGTGCTCCTGGTCCAGCGCATCGCACAGATACGCAGTATCTT.

This clonotype was counted at least ten times. Here the CDR3 reads CASSLDLISGSTDTQYF. CDR3 sequence (DNA): TGTGCCAGCAGCTTAGATTTGATTAGCGGGAGCACAGATACGCAGTATTTT. The V call is TRBV11-2, the J call TRBJ2-3; 7 nucleotides line up with TRBD2. Germline trimming cut 0 bases from V and 0 bases from J; bases unmatched to any gene: 6. Per the germline V gene, CDR1 is SGHAT and CDR2 is FQNNGV. This CDR3 contains 17 residues.

This clonotype was seen at least ten times. This chain joins TRBV30 and TRBJ2-7; weak D call: TRBD2 (6 bases). Germline lookup yields CDR1 GTSNPN and CDR2 SVGIG (reference sequence). This CDR3 region has 12 residues. V gave up 4 bases and J gave up 0 bases, with 7 bases separating them. The CDR3 spells CAWTSVSYEQYF. The CDR3 region has the DNA TGTGCCTGGACTAGCGTCTCCTACGAGCAGTACTTC.

This clonotype occurred once. The V call is TRBV28, the J call TRBJ1-1, with D possibly being TRBD1 (6 bases). V lost 6 bases, J lost 1 base, and 15 bases lay in between. CDR1 is MDHEN and CDR2 is SYDVKM in the germline V gene. The CDR3 runs to 15 residues. The CDR3 coding sequence is TGTGCCAGCAGACGTGGAGGCAGGGGGAACACTGAAGCTTTCTTT. Translation gives CASRRGGRGNTEAFF.

The table lists this clonotype with many counts. The CDR3 protein is CSAIRDLGQPQHF. The CDR3 region has the DNA TGCAGTGCTATTCGGGACCTCGGTCAGCCCCAGCATTTT. The J gene is TRBJ1-5, the V gene TRBV20-1; D may be TRBD1 (5 bases). This CDR3 region has 13 residues. Trimming removed 4 bases from V and 6 bases from J, with 13 bases in between. Germline CDR1 is DFQATT and CDR2 is SNEGSKA (reference sequence).

This clonotype was counted at least ten times. The V call is TRBV12-5, the J call TRBJ1-5; D not resolved. This CDR3 region has 13 residues. V lost 7 bases, J lost 4 bases, and 11 bases lay in between. Per germline, CDR1 LGHNT and CDR2 FRNRAP. As DNA, the CDR3 is TGTGCTAGTGCAGGATGGGAGAATCAGCCCCAGCATTTT. Its translation: CASAGWENQPQHF.

This clonotype was detected ten times or more. This chain's CDR3 is CSAEDKRNFYGYTF. In DNA, the CDR3 is TGCAGTGCCGAAGACAAAAGAAACTTCTATGGCTACACCTTC. This chain joins TRBV20-1 and TRBJ1-2; D gene unclear. The CDR3 totals 14 residues. The V end was cut by 6 bases, the J end by 4 bases, with 18 bases between. Germline values: CDR1 DFQATT, CDR2 SNEGSKA (reference sequence).

This clonotype showed up many times. This sequence joins TRBV28 and TRBJ2-3; D is unclear. Trimming stripped 4 bases from V and 2 bases from J, with 7 bases between. The CDR3 is 13 amino acids. The germline V gene has CDR1 MDHEN and CDR2 SYDVKM. The CDR3 loop is CASSYRVTDTQYF. The CDR3 region has the DNA TGTGCCAGCAGTTATCGAGTCACAGATACGCAGTATTTT.

This clonotype was recorded a few times. The chain links TRBV3-1 to TRBJ1-1; D perhaps matches TRBD1 (5 bases). The CDR3 contains 15 residues. CDR1 LGHDT and CDR2 YNNKEL come from the germline V gene (reference sequence). V was cut by 0 bases and J by 4 bases, with 12 bases left in between. The DNA for the CDR3 is TGTGCCAGCAGCCAAGAGGTGGGGGTCTTCACTGAAGCTTTCTTT. Its protein product is CASSQEVGVFTEAFF.

The chain recombines TRBV7-2 with TRBJ1-4; the match to TRBD1 covers 7 bases. J gave up 7 bases and V 5 bases, and 10 bases lay outside the gene matches. In germline, CDR1 is SGHTA, CDR2 FQGNSA. The CDR3 covers 15 residues. Here the CDR3 DNA reads TGTGCCAGCAGCCCTCGACAGGGCGGAGGTGAAAAACTGTTTTTT. Protein sequence: CASSPRQGGGEKLFF.

This clonotype was recorded at least ten times. J is TRBJ2-7 and V is TRBV4-2; TRBD2 matches at 8 bases. The CDR3 covers 16 residues. The germline CDR1 and CDR2 sequences are LGHNA and YNFKEQ. The trim removed 0 bases at V and 2 bases at J, leaving 6 bases unmatched. The chain's CDR3 is CASSQEELAGTYEQYF. CDR3 nucleotides: TGTGCCAGCAGCCAAGAAGAGCTAGCGGGCACCTACGAGCAGTACTTC.

A note on this clonotype: A much larger clone differs from this one at a single base, so this may be a read error. V and J are TRBV19 and TRBJ2-1; D is perhaps TRBD2 (5 bases). Near its end, the DNA agrees better with TRBJ2-7, so the J call may be wrong. The CDR3 is made up of 16 amino acids. Germline V lookup: CDR1 LNHDA, CDR2 SQIVND (reference sequence). Here the CDR3 DNA reads TGTGCCAGTAGTATTGCAAGCGGCTACTCCTACAATGAGCAGTACTTC. Translating it yields CASSIASGYSYNEQYF.

This clonotype was observed at least ten times. The chain uses TRBV2 and TRBJ1-2; D not resolved. The ends were cut back, 1 base at V and 1 base at J, with 10 bases in the middle. CDR1 and CDR2 (germline): SNHLY, FYNNEI. CDR3 length: 15 residues. The CDR3 reads CASSEGQAGNYGYTF. The CDR3 DNA reads TGTGCCAGCAGTGAAGGGCAGGCTGGTAACTATGGCTACACCTTC.